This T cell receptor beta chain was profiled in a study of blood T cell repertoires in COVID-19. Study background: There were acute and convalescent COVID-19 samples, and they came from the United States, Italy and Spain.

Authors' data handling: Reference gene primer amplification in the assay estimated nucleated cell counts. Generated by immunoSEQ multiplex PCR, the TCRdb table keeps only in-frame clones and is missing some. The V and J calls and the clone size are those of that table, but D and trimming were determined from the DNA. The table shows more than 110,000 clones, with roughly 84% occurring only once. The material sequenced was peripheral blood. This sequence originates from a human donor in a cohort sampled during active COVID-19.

CDR3 nucleotide sequence: TGTGCCAGCAGTGACTCGACCGAGGCTGAAGCTTTCTTT. Translating gives CASSDSTEAEAFF. The chain joins TRBV6-4 to TRBJ1-1; D ambiguous. Germline V gene data show CDR1 as MRHNA and CDR2 as SNTAGT. Trimming took off 0 bases at V and 6 bases at J, with 8 bases between the two ends. The CDR3 extends over 13 amino acids.